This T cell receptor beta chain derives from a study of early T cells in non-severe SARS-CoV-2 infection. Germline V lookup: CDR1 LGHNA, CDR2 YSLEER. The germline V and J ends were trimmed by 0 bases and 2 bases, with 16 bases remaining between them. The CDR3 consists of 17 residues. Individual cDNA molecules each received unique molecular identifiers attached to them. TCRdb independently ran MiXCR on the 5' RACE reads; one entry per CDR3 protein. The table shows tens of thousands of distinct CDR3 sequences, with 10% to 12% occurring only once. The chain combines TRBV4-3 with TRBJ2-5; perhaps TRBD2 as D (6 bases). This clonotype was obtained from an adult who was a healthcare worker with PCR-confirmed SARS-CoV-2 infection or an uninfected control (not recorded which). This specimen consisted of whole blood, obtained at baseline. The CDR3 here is CASSQDRRGTGQETQYF. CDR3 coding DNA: TGCGCCAGCAGCCAAGATAGACGGGGGACCGGTCAAGAGACCCAGTACTTC.